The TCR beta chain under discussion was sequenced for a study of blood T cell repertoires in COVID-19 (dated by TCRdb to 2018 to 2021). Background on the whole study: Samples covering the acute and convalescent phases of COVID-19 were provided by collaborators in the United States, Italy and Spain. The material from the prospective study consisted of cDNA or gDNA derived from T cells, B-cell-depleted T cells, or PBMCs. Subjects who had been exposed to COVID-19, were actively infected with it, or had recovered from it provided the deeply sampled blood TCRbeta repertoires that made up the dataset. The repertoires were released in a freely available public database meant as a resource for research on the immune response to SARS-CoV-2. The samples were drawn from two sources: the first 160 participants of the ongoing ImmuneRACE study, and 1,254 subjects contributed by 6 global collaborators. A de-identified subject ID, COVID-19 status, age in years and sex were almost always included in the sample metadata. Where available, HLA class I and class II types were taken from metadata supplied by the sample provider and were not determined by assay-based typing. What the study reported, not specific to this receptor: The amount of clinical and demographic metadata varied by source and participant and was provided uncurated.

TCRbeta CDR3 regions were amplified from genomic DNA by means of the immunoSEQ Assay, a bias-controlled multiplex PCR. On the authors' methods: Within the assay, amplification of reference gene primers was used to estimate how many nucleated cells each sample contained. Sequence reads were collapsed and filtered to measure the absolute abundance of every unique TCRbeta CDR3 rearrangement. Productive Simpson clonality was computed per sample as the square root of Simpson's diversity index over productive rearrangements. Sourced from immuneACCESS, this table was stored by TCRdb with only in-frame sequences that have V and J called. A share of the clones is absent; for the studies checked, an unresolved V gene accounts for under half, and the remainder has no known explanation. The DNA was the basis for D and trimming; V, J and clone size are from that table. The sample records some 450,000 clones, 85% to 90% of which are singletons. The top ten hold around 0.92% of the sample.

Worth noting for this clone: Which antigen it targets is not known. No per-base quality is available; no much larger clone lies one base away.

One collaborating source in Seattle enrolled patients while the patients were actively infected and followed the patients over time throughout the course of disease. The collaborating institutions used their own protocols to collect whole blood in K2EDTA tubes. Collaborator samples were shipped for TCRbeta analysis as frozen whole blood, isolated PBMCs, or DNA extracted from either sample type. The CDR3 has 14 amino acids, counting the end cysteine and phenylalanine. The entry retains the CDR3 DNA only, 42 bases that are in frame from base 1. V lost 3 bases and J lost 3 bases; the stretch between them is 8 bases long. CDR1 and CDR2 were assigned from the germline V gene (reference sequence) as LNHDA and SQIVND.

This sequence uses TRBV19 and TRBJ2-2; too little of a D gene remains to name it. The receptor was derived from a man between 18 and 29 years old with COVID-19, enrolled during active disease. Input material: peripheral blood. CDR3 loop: CASSIPRDTGELFF. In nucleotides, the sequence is TGTGCCAGTAGTATTCCCCGGGACACCGGGGAGCTGTTTTTT. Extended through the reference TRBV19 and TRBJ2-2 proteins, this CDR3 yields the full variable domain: DGGITQSPKYLFRKEGQNVTLSCEQNLNHDAMYWYRQDPGQGLRLIYYSQIVNDFQKGDIAEGYSVSREKKESFPLTVTSAQKNPTAFYLCASSIPRDTGELFFGEGSRLTVL.